This TCR beta chain was identified in a study of beta chain features in type 1 diabetes. Overall study: Sorted cell examination encompassed approximately 110 million cells across all samples. Overall study findings and caveats: TCRB CDR3s were moderately but significantly shorter in Type 1 diabetes patients in all four CD4+ subsets. In the patient group, naive, central memory and Treg TCRB repertoires seemed more alike than in the healthy donor group.

Comments on this clone: Its specificity is not known. This specimen includes other DNA sequences encoding the same CDR3.

The ends lost 3 bases at V and 4 bases at J; junction bases unmatched: 0. Germline-derived CDR1 and CDR2 are SEHNR and FQNEAQ (reference sequence). This CDR3 region has 13 residues. All of the isolated RNA was reverse transcribed, so expressed TCRB transcripts were sequenced. Repertoires were generated with immunoSEQ multiplex PCR, while TCRdb's copy carries only in-frame clones and drops some. The sample gives under 400,000 clones, roughly 12% of which show up once; under 0.02% is in the top ten. The source material was naive CD4+ T cells from blood. This clonotype was obtained from a man in his late teens or twenties in good health. V gene TRBV7-9 combines with J gene TRBJ1-1, with 9 bases lining up with TRBD1. The CDR3 DNA reads as TGTGCCAGCAGCTTGGACAGGGGCACTGAAGCTTTCTTT. Translated, it gives CASSLDRGTEAFF.